These 30 T cell receptor beta chains share one sample of origin, sequenced in a study of Ad26.COV2.S vaccination and SARS-CoV-2 variants. Generated by immunoSEQ multiplex PCR, the TCRdb table keeps only in-frame clones and is missing some. The table has about 420,000 clones, roughly 90% seen once. The treatment was: roughly 18 received Ad26.COV2.S at low or high dose, single or two shots; about 5 received placebo; per-sample allocation not given. At day 63 after the first vaccine or placebo injection, samples were drawn. The sequencing here drew on peripheral blood, taken in a trial of Ad26.COV2.S vaccine versus placebo. These receptor sequences come from a person between 18 and 65 years old who received the Ad26.COV2.S COVID-19 vaccine or a placebo.

The CDR3 loop reads CATSRSDRERVNEQFF. CDR3 sequence (DNA): TGTGCCACCAGCAGGTCCGACAGGGAGAGGGTCAATGAGCAGTTCTTC. The chain is built from TRBV15 and TRBJ2-1, with 7 bases that match TRBD1. V lost 3 bases, J lost 6 bases, and 11 bases stayed unmatched. Germline lookup yields CDR1 LNHNV and CDR2 YYDKDF (reference sequence). The CDR3 totals 16 residues.

The genes are TRBV19 and TRBJ2-2, with 8 bases matching TRBD1. Trimming took 6 bases from V and 4 from J; bases not matched to a gene: 7. The CDR3 has 15 residues. Germline loops: CDR1 LNHDA, CDR2 SQIVND (reference sequence). The CDR3 coding sequence is TGTGCCAGTAGGACGACAGGGGTTCGCACCGGGGAGCTGTTTTTT. Its protein is CASRTTGVRTGELFF. Using reference TRBV19 and TRBJ2-2 for the parts outside the CDR3, the full variable domain is DGGITQSPKYLFRKEGQNVTLSCEQNLNHDAMYWYRQDPGQGLRLIYYSQIVNDFQKGDIAEGYSVSREKKESFPLTVTSAQKNPTAFYLCASRTTGVRTGELFFGEGSRLTVL.

This chain uses TRBV21-1 with TRBJ1-4. TRBV21-1 is designated a pseudogene. The CDR3 consists of 14 residues. CDR3 amino acids: CASRKRDANEKLFF. DNA of the CDR3: TGTGCCAGCAGAAAAAGGGACGCTAATGAAAAACTGTTTTTT.

In DNA form, the CDR3 reads TGTGCCAGCAGCCCCATCCCCGACGGCCACTATGGCTACACCTTC. This codes for CASSPIPDGHYGYTF. The chain has TRBV7-2 and TRBJ1-2; D not certain. Looked up from germline, CDR1 is SGHTA and CDR2 is FQGNSA. The V end was cut by 5 bases, the J end by 3 bases, with 16 bases between. This CDR3 has 15 residues.

Turning to this clone: The identical CDR3 is also encoded by other nucleotide sequences in the sample. This chain connects TRBV28 to TRBJ2-7; D ambiguous. There are 11 residues in the CDR3. V was clipped by 6 bases and J by 5 bases, with 8 bases between them. Germline V gene data show CDR1 as MDHEN and CDR2 as SYDVKM. Written as DNA, the CDR3 is TGTGCCAGCAGCCTCGGCGACGAGCAGTACTTC. This gives the protein CASSLGDEQYF. Variable domain in full (rest from reference TRBV28 and TRBJ2-7): DVKVTQSSRYLVKRTGEKVFLECVQDMDHENMFWYRQDPGLGLRLIYFSYDVKMKEKGDIPEGYSVSREKKERFSLILESASTNQTSMYLCASSLGDEQYFGPGTRLTVT.

The chain employs TRBV14 and TRBJ2-3; D is undetermined. This CDR3 is 15 amino acids long. Germline V CDR1 and CDR2: SGHDN, FVKESK. Trimming stripped 4 bases from V and 5 bases from J, with 16 bases between. In nucleotides, the CDR3 is TGTGCCAGCAGCCCACGAAGGGTCCGTAAAGATACGCAGTATTTT. It specifies CASSPRRVRKDTQYF.

The V and J genes are TRBV6-2 or TRBV6-3 and TRBJ1-6, with 7 positions matching TRBD1. The V gene end was trimmed by 5 bases and the J gene end by 6 bases; junction bases not matched to a gene: 4. CDR3 length: 14 residues. CDR1 and CDR2 (germline): MNHEY, SVGEGT. In nucleotides, the CDR3 is TGTGCCAGCAGTCAAGACAGGGTTAATTCACCCCTCCACTTT. Protein sequence: CASSQDRVNSPLHF.

This chain uses TRBV2 with TRBJ2-7; 8 bases fit TRBD1. The ends lost 10 bases at V and 3 bases at J; junction bases unmatched: 11. CDR1 and CDR2 from the germline V gene are SNHLY and FYNNEI. The CDR3 is made up of 14 amino acids. The CDR3 reads CATKDREEGYEQYF. CDR3 DNA: TGTGCCACCAAGGACAGGGAGGAGGGCTACGAGCAGTACTTC.

This chain links TRBV4-1 with TRBJ2-7; TRBD2 agrees at 10 bases. Unmatched junction bases numbered 6, after V lost 4 bases and J lost 3 bases. The CDR3 sequence is 15 residues long. The V gene's germline CDR1 is MGHRA and CDR2 YSYEKL. The DNA of the CDR3 is TGCGCCAGCAGCCCCCCTAGCGGGGGACTCTACGAGCAGTACTTC. As protein: CASSPPSGGLYEQYF.

Turning to this clone: Additional DNA sequences in this sample encode the identical CDR3. This chain uses TRBV30 with TRBJ2-7, with 7 bases fitting TRBD2. V trimming: 1 base; J trimming: 6 bases; junction bases outside the gene matches: 0. The length of the CDR3 is 11 residues. Germline V CDR1 and CDR2: GTSNPN, SVGIG (reference sequence). The CDR3 loop is CAWSGGGEQYF. CDR3 nucleotide sequence: TGTGCCTGGAGTGGGGGGGGCGAGCAGTACTTC.

The chain employs TRBV7-2 and TRBJ1-2, with no clear D. Germline-derived CDR1 and CDR2 are SGHTA and FQGNSA. The germline V and J ends were trimmed by 1 base and 8 bases, with 14 bases remaining between them. There are 14 residues in the CDR3. The CDR3 sequence: CASSLVGSRGGYTF. The CDR3 coding sequence is TGTGCCAGCAGCTTAGTGGGCAGCCGAGGGGGCTACACCTTC.

The CDR3 loop reads CASSLYSPQRTQYF. CDR3 bases: TGTGCCAGCAGTTTATATAGTCCACAGAGGACGCAGTATTTT. The chain employs TRBV28 and TRBJ2-3; D unclear. The CDR3 has 14 amino acids. The V end lost 1 base, the J end lost 9 bases, and 14 bases lay between the germline ends. The germline gives CDR1 MDHEN, CDR2 SYDVKM.

The rearrangement joins TRBV5-1 to TRBJ2-1; D may match TRBD1 or TRBD2 (5 bases each). This CDR3 region has 15 residues. Germline lookup yields CDR1 SGHRS and CDR2 YFSETQ. The V and J ends lost 4 bases and 9 bases respectively, with 20 bases between them. The CDR3: CASSGGENWGGEQFF. DNA of the CDR3: TGCGCCAGCAGCGGGGGAGAAAACTGGGGTGGTGAGCAGTTCTTC.

The chain joins TRBV12-3 or TRBV12-4 to TRBJ1-2, with D maybe TRBD1 (5 bases). V gave up 9 bases and J gave up 5 bases, with 16 bases separating them. The CDR3 extends over 13 amino acids. The chain's CDR3 is CASQGWLTYGYTF. Written as DNA, the CDR3 is TGTGCCAGTCAGGGATGGCTTACGTATGGCTACACCTTC.

This chain uses TRBV3-1 (or the pseudogene TRBV3-2) with TRBJ1-3, with D perhaps matching TRBD1 (6 bases). Trimming shortened V by 3 bases and J by 0 bases, and 12 bases separated the two germline ends. CDR1 is LGHDT, CDR2 YNNKEL, per germline (reference sequence). The CDR3 extends over 16 amino acids. CDR3 coding DNA: TGTGCCAGCAGCCACACAGGGACAAGCTCTGGAAACACCATATATTTT. Translation: CASSHTGTSSGNTIYF.

The chain couples TRBV7-9 to TRBJ2-7, with D unclear. CDR1 SEHNR and CDR2 FQNEAQ come from the germline V gene (reference sequence). The CDR3 is 14 residues long. Between the trimmed V and J ends, which lost 6 bases and 0 bases, there was a span of 12 bases. The CDR3 protein is CASSRSLSSYEQYF. CDR3 nucleotides: TGTGCCAGCAGTCGGAGCCTTTCCTCCTACGAGCAGTACTTC. Full variable domain (outside the CDR3, taken from reference TRBV7-9 and TRBJ2-7): DTGVSQNPRHKITKRGQNVTFRCDPISEHNRLYWYRQTLGQGPEFLTYFQNEAQLEKSRLLSDRFSAERPKGSFSTLEIQRTEQGDSAMYLCASSRSLSSYEQYFGPGTRLTVT.

The chain carries TRBV21-1 and TRBJ1-5; the table's D call, TRBD1, has no DNA check behind it. TRBV21-1 is annotated as a pseudogene. The CDR3 has 16 amino acids. CDR3 protein: CASSKRWAGGVQPQHF. The CDR3 bases are TGTGCCAGCAGCAAAAGGTGGGCAGGGGGCGTTCAGCCCCAGCATTTT.

In the case of this clone: A much larger clone differs by one base, so this may be a read error. This chain connects TRBV6-4 to TRBJ2-3, with 8 bases lining up with TRBD2. CDR1 is MRHNA and CDR2 is SNTAGT in the germline V gene. After removal of 3 bases from V and 1 base from J, the junction contained 3 bases not matched to a gene. This CDR3 is built from 15 residues. The CDR3 bases are TGTGCCAGCAGTGAGGATAGCGGGGGCACAGATACGCAGTATTTT. Protein product: CASSEDSGGTDTQYF.

This chain links TRBV4-2 with TRBJ2-3; no definite D call. The CDR3 runs to 13 residues. From germline, CDR1 is LGHNA and CDR2 YNFKEQ. V was clipped by 0 bases and J by 2 bases, with 3 bases between them. The CDR3, as DNA: TGTGCCAGCAGCCAAGACTTCACAGATACGCAGTATTTT. It codes for CASSQDFTDTQYF.

This chain links TRBV6-5 with TRBJ1-2; D remains ambiguous. Trimming stripped 2 bases from V and 4 bases from J, with 17 bases between. CDR1 is MNHEY and CDR2 is SVGAGI in the germline V gene. The CDR3 is 16 residues long. CDR3 nucleotide sequence: TGTGCCAGCAGTTACGCACGCCTTGCCGTTGTCTATGGCTACACCTTC. The encoded protein is CASSYARLAVVYGYTF.

The chain uses TRBV7-2 and TRBJ1-3; no reliable D call. V lost 5 bases, J lost 0 bases, and 11 bases lay in between. CDR3 size: 15 residues. Germline V gene data show CDR1 as SGHTA and CDR2 as FQGNSA. CDR3 sequence (DNA): TGTGCCAGCAGCGCAGCCGCGTTCTCTGGAAACACCATATATTTT. Residues: CASSAAAFSGNTIYF.

This rearrangement joins TRBV5-6 to TRBJ2-5; no reliable D call. Germline loops: CDR1 SGHDT, CDR2 YYEEEE. V was cut by 2 bases and J by 4 bases, with 6 bases left in between. CDR3 length: 12 amino acids. CDR3 in amino acids: CASSFTSETQYF. DNA of the CDR3: TGTGCCAGCAGCTTTACCTCAGAGACCCAGTACTTC.

This chain links TRBV28 with TRBJ2-7, with TRBD1 as a possible D gene (6 bases). Trimming took 3 bases from V and 2 from J, leaving 14 bases between them. Germline loops: CDR1 MDHEN, CDR2 SYDVKM. This CDR3 spans 15 amino acids. The DNA for the CDR3 is TGTGCCAGCAGTTTGGGGGCCGGGGATACCTACGAGCAGTACTTC. Its protein product is CASSLGAGDTYEQYF.

The chain employs TRBV5-1 and TRBJ1-1; D is ambiguous. V dropped 0 bases and J dropped 0 bases, with 18 bases sitting between them. This CDR3 region has 18 residues. The V gene's germline CDR1 is SGHRS and CDR2 YFSETQ. The CDR3 loop reads CASSLAVGSSILNTEAFF. The CDR3 nucleotides are TGCGCCAGCAGCTTGGCCGTGGGCAGTTCTATCCTGAACACTGAAGCTTTCTTT.

V and J are TRBV7-3 and TRBJ2-3; 9 bases align to TRBD2. Germline loops: CDR1 SGHTA, CDR2 FQGTGA. Trimming removed 5 bases from V and 0 bases from J; junction bases left unmatched: 3. CDR3 length: 15 residues. Written as DNA, the CDR3 is TGTGCCAGCAGCCCTAGCGGGACTAGCACAGATACGCAGTATTTT. This translates into CASSPSGTSTDTQYF. Filled out from reference TRBV7-3 and TRBJ2-3, the complete variable domain reads GAGVSQTPSNKVTEKGKYVELRCDPISGHTALYWYRQSLGQGPEFLIYFQGTGAADDSGLPNDRFFAVRPEGSVSTLKIQRTERGDSAVYLCASSPSGTSTDTQYFGPGTRLTVL.

The CDR3 region is CASSYSRRTEAFF. CDR3 in DNA: TGTGCCAGCAGTTACTCCCGAAGGACTGAAGCTTTCTTT. The chain has TRBV6-5 and TRBJ1-1; no firm D call. The CDR3 extends over 13 amino acids. Germline V gene sequence: CDR1 MNHEY, CDR2 SVGAGI. The V end was cut by 0 bases, the J end by 5 bases, with 7 bases between.

This clone was observed once. This chain links TRBV4-2 with TRBJ2-6; tentative D call: TRBD1 (5 bases). This CDR3 contains 16 residues. The V gene's germline CDR1 is LGHNA and CDR2 YNFKEQ. Trimming removed 3 bases at V and 0 bases at J, with 9 bases between. In DNA form, the CDR3 reads TGTGCCAGCAGCCAGGATGACAGCTCTGGGGCCAACGTCCTGACTTTC. Encoded protein: CASSQDDSSGANVLTF.

V and J are TRBV30 and TRBJ1-2; D is unclear. The CDR3 is 12 amino acids. Trimming pared 7 bases from V and 0 bases from J, leaving 9 bases between. In germline, CDR1 is GTSNPN, CDR2 SVGIG (reference sequence). The CDR3 DNA sequence: TGTGCCTCCCCACTAGCTAACTATGGCTACACCTTC. Translating it yields CASPLANYGYTF.

V and J are TRBV2 and TRBJ2-7; D may be TRBD1 (5 bases). V lost 6 bases and J lost 4, with 10 bases in between. The germline gives CDR1 SNHLY, CDR2 FYNNEI. The CDR3 length is 12 residues. CDR3 region: CASRGTGYEQYF. The CDR3, as DNA: TGTGCCAGCAGGGGAACAGGATACGAGCAGTACTTC.

CDR3 region: CASSFRGNYNEQFF. In DNA, the CDR3 is TGTGCCAGCAGCTTCCGGGGAAACTACAATGAGCAGTTCTTC. V is TRBV7-2 and J is TRBJ2-1, with a weak D call TRBD2 (5 bases). Germline V gene lookup returns CDR1 SGHTA and CDR2 FQGNSA. V lost 3 bases and J 3 bases, leaving 9 bases between the germline ends. The CDR3 is 14 residues long. The full variable domain, rest sourced from reference TRBV7-2 and TRBJ2-1, is GAGVSQSPSNKVTEKGKDVELRCDPISGHTALYWYRQSLGQGLEFLIYFQGNSAPDKSGLPSDRFSAERTGGSVSTLTIQRTQQEDSAVYLCASSFRGNYNEQFFGPGTRLTVL.